This T cell receptor (beta chain) is from a study of blood T cells in healthy people across ages. Combining a sample-barcoded 5' primer with a J-beta primer mix, a second PCR ran for about 7 to 11 cycles. Per-sample output comprised a minimum of 2.5 million paired-end reads containing CDR3. MiXCR, applied by TCRdb to the 5' RACE reads, yields one record per CDR3 protein. The table lists 1,800,000 or so distinct CDR3 sequences, 35% to 50% of them singletons. Trimming cost V 5 bases and J 6 bases, with 11 bases left between them. Germline assignment: CDR1 MNHEY and CDR2 SVGEGT. The length of the CDR3 is 13 residues. Study conclusions and caveats: Considered underestimates were the diversity estimates obtained from one million T cells.

Researchers collected around 11 milliliters of peripheral blood from every single donor. This clonotype was observed a few times. Its antigen is currently unknown. The TCR sequence derives from a human donor in good health. The V and J genes are TRBV6-2 or TRBV6-3 and TRBJ2-1, with a possible D match to TRBD1 (5 bases). The sequenced sample was blood. The CDR3 bases are TGTGCCAGCAGTACGAACCAGGGCAATGAGCAGTTCTTC. Amino acids: CASSTNQGNEQFF.